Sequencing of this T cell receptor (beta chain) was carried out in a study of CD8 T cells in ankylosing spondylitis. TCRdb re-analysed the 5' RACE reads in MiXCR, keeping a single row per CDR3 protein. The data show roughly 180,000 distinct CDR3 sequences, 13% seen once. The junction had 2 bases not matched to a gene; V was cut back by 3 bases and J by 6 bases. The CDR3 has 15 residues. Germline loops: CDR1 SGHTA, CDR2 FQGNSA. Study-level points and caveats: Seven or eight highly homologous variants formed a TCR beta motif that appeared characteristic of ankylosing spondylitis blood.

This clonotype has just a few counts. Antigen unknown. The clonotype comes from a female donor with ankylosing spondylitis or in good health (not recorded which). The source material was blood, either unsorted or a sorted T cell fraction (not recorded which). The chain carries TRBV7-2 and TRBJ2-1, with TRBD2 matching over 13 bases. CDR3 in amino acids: CASSLTSGRFNEQFF. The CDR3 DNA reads TGTGCCAGCAGCTTGACTAGCGGGAGGTTCAATGAGCAGTTCTTC.